One and the same sample provided the 27 T cell receptor beta chains below, sequenced in a study of regulatory T cells in long-lasting Graves disease. Sample time point: newly diagnosed GD, antithyroid drugs for less than 3 months. Isolated PBMC RNA provided the starting material for the TCR library. Through Arm-PCR of CDR3 regions and iRepertoire HTBI primers, TCR beta libraries were built. MiXCR, run by TCRdb on the multiplex PCR reads, gives a single entry per CDR3 protein. Of 550,000 to 600,000 distinct CDR3 sequences in the sample, roughly 15% were seen once. This sample also belongs to another study, concerning T cells in Graves' hyperthyroidism and ophthalmopathy.

The sample was peripheral blood mononuclear cells (PBMCs), taken at new diagnosis, from a patient treated with antithyroid drugs. These TCRs come from a man aged 18 to 29 with Graves disease.

This clonotype was picked up many times. The chain links TRBV11-2 to TRBJ2-7; D is uncertain. Trimming left V 0 bases short and J 4 bases short, with 1 base between. CDR3 length: 11 residues. Germline assignment: CDR1 SGHAT and CDR2 FQNNGV. CDR3 protein: CASSLEYEQYF. The DNA of the CDR3 is TGTGCCAGCAGCTTAGAGTACGAGCAGTACTTC.

This clonotype has just a few counts. The gene calls are TRBV7-3 and TRBJ2-1; TRBD2 is a possible D gene (5 bases). This CDR3 is built from 15 residues. Trimming stripped 4 bases from V and 9 bases from J, with 19 bases between. The germline CDR1 and CDR2 sequences are SGHTA and FQGTGA. The CDR3 loop is CASSSPGLQYGEQFF. CDR3 nucleotide sequence: TGTGCCAGCAGCTCTCCGGGATTACAATACGGTGAGCAGTTCTTC.

At least ten counts were recorded for this clonotype. The chain carries TRBV28 and TRBJ1-5; D is undetermined. Trimming removed 2 bases at V and 0 bases at J, with 2 bases between. Germline V gene data show CDR1 as MDHEN and CDR2 as SYDVKM. CDR3 length equals 13 residues. In DNA, the CDR3 is TGTGCCAGCAGTTTAATTAGCAATCAGCCCCAGCATTTT. Its protein product is CASSLISNQPQHF.

This clonotype was seen repeatedly, ten times or more. The V call is TRBV12-3 or TRBV12-4, the J call TRBJ1-4, with D unresolved. V gave up 5 bases and J gave up 4 bases, with 11 bases separating them. The CDR3 is 14 amino acids. CDR3 sequence (DNA): TGTGCCAGCAGTCCTATGATGGGTAATGAAAAACTGTTTTTT. Translation gives CASSPMMGNEKLFF.

Only a few counts were recorded for this clonotype. The V call is TRBV28, the J call TRBJ1-3; the D is unclear. Germline CDR1 is MDHEN and CDR2 is SYDVKM. The CDR3 has 15 amino acids. Between the trimmed V and J ends, which lost 5 bases and 3 bases, there was a span of 14 bases. The CDR3 reads CASSIEGGSGNTIYF. The CDR3 DNA follows: TGTGCCAGCAGTATAGAGGGCGGGAGTGGAAACACCATATATTTT.

This clonotype was detected many times. This rearrangement joins TRBV11-2 to TRBJ2-3; D may be TRBD2 (5 bases). The CDR3 extends over 13 amino acids. The germline CDR1 and CDR2 sequences are SGHAT and FQNNGV. V dropped 3 bases and J dropped 4 bases, with 8 bases sitting between them. The CDR3 region has the DNA TGTGCCAGCAGCTTTGGAGGCGCAGATACGCAGTATTTT. It specifies CASSFGGADTQYF.

This clonotype was seen repeatedly, ten times or more. The V and J genes are TRBV28 and TRBJ1-1; D possibly corresponds to TRBD1 (5 bases). The length of the CDR3 is 12 residues. The V end was cut by 6 bases, the J end by 7 bases, with 12 bases between. In germline, CDR1 is MDHEN, CDR2 SYDVKM. CDR3 residues: CASSPGLIEAFF. CDR3 in DNA: TGTGCCAGCAGCCCAGGGTTAATTGAAGCTTTCTTT.

This clonotype was detected many times. This rearrangement joins TRBV28 to TRBJ2-1; 10 bases map to TRBD2. Trimming cost V 2 bases and J 4 bases; bases outside gene matches: 11. CDR3 size: 18 residues. Looked up from germline, CDR1 is MDHEN and CDR2 is SYDVKM. The CDR3 DNA reads TGTGCCAGCAGTTTAGGTGCGGTTATGACTAGCGGGTACAATGAGCAGTTCTTC. This translates into CASSLGAVMTSGYNEQFF.

This chain links TRBV3-1 with TRBJ2-1, with D perhaps matching TRBD1 (5 bases). CDR1 LGHDT and CDR2 YNNKEL come from the germline V gene (reference sequence). The V and J ends lost 4 bases and 2 bases respectively, with 9 bases between them. The CDR3 contains 14 residues. CDR3 sequence: CASSLRQTYNEQFF. In nucleotides, the CDR3 is TGTGCCAGCAGCCTACGACAGACCTACAATGAGCAGTTCTTC.

The chain couples TRBV27 to TRBJ2-7, with TRBD2 matching 9 bases. Unmatched junction bases numbered 11, after V lost 4 bases and J lost 4 bases. The length of the CDR3 is 16 residues. The germline gives CDR1 MNHEY, CDR2 SMNVEV (reference sequence). Written as DNA, the CDR3 is TGTGCCAGCAGTTCCGGGACTAGCCCGGGGCCATACGAGCAGTACTTC. This translates into CASSSGTSPGPYEQYF.

This clonotype was observed many times. This chain uses TRBV6-4 with TRBJ1-1, with D unresolved. The length of the CDR3 is 13 residues. V was clipped by 6 bases and J by 6 bases, with 14 bases between them. CDR1 is MRHNA and CDR2 is SNTAGT in the germline V gene. CDR3 DNA sequence: TGTGCCAGCAGGAGGGTGGATGGGTCTGAAGCTTTCTTT. Protein product: CASRRVDGSEAFF.

This clonotype has only a few counts. The V and J genes are TRBV2 and TRBJ2-5, with D perhaps TRBD2 (6 bases). The CDR3 length is 14 residues. CDR1 and CDR2 (germline): SNHLY, FYNNEI. The V and J ends lost 6 bases and 2 bases respectively, with 13 bases between them. The DNA of the CDR3 is TGTGCCAGCAGGTTTTTAGCGGAGCAAGAGACCCAGTACTTC. This encodes CASRFLAEQETQYF.

This chain uses TRBV6-2 or TRBV6-3 with TRBJ1-6; D not certain. This CDR3 spans 17 amino acids. The germline V gene has CDR1 MNHEY and CDR2 SVGEGT. V was trimmed by 5 bases and J by 8 bases, leaving 22 bases between them. CDR3 DNA: TGTGCCAGCAGTCTCTCACTGGCTCCTCGGCGGGATTCACCCCTCCACTTT. It codes for CASSLSLAPRRDSPLHF.

The CDR3 here is CATSDVGGYEQYF. CDR3 in DNA: TGTGCCACCAGCGACGTGGGAGGCTACGAGCAGTACTTC. The chain recombines TRBV15 with TRBJ2-7; D possibly corresponds to TRBD2 (6 bases). V lost 5 bases, J lost 3 bases, and 11 bases lay in between. Per the germline V gene, CDR1 is LNHNV and CDR2 is YYDKDF (reference sequence). The CDR3 loop spans 13 amino acids.

This clonotype was observed many times. The chain combines TRBV7-9 with TRBJ1-1, with 7 bases identical to TRBD1. This CDR3 comprises 14 residues. Germline CDR1 SEHNR, CDR2 FQNEAQ (reference sequence). Trimming cost V 1 base and J 7 bases; bases outside gene matches: 6. CDR3 bases: TGTGCCAGCAGCTTAGAGGGGGGGACAGATGAAGCTTTCTTT. It is translated as CASSLEGGTDEAFF.

There are many counts of this clonotype. The final CDR3 position lacks the conserved phenylalanine or tryptophan, pointing to a likely read error. It is unclear where the CDR3 begins or ends on the DNA, so no DNA is shown, and the CDR3 is as TCRdb lists it. The rearrangement joins TRBV28 to TRBJ1-1; TRBD1, the table's D call, was not compared with the DNA. Germline lookup yields CDR1 MDHEN and CDR2 SYDVKM. The CDR3 is made up of 13 amino acids, end residues included. CDR3 sequence: CASSGDGQVAPRV.

The genes are TRBV6-1 and TRBJ1-5; TRBD1 agrees at 8 bases. Germline assignment: CDR1 MNHNS and CDR2 SASEGT. The CDR3 contains 15 residues. Trimming removed 6 bases from V and 5 bases from J; junction bases left unmatched: 9. This CDR3 is CASSGGQAVYQPQHF. Here the CDR3 DNA reads TGTGCCAGCAGCGGGGGACAGGCGGTTTATCAGCCCCAGCATTTT.

This clonotype was detected ten times or more. V usage is TRBV11-2 and J usage is TRBJ2-7, with 8 bases fitting TRBD2. This CDR3 is built from 14 residues. The junction had 10 bases not matched to a gene; V was cut back by 5 bases and J by 7 bases. Germline V gene data show CDR1 as SGHAT and CDR2 as FQNNGV. CDR3 region: CASSLGTGGAEQYF. The CDR3 DNA reads as TGTGCCAGCAGCCTGGGTACGGGAGGGGCGGAGCAGTACTTC.

Concerning this clonotype itself: This may stem from a read error, because a much larger clone lies one nucleotide away. The chain combines TRBV6-1 with TRBJ2-5; a possible D gene is TRBD2 (5 bases). Trimming pared 4 bases from V and 3 bases from J, leaving 12 bases between. The CDR3 extends over 14 amino acids. In germline, CDR1 is MNHNS, CDR2 SASEGT. CDR3 amino acids: CASSVQRNKETQYF. DNA of the CDR3: TGTGCCAGCAGTGTCCAGCGGAATAAAGAGACCCAGTACTTC.

This clonotype was detected ten times or more. The CDR3 DNA is TGTGCCACCAGCAGGGGACTAGCGGATAGCACAGATACGCAGTATTTT. Translating gives CATSRGLADSTDTQYF. The genes are TRBV15 and TRBJ2-3; 11 bases are a match to TRBD2. CDR1 is LNHNV and CDR2 is YYDKDF in the germline V gene (reference sequence). The CDR3 totals 16 residues. Trimming removed 3 bases from V and 0 bases from J; junction bases left unmatched: 2. Complete variable domain (other parts from reference TRBV15 and TRBJ2-3): DAMVIQNPRYQVTQFGKPVTLSCSQTLNHNVMYWYQQKSSQAPKLLFHYYDKDFNNEADTPDNFQSRRPNTSFCFLDIRSPGLGDTAMYLCATSRGLADSTDTQYFGPGTRLTVL.

This clonotype has at least ten counts. The CDR3 DNA follows: TGTGCCAGCAGCTCTCCCCGCAGGGAGGTGGCTTTCTTT. Translating gives CASSSPRREVAFF. This chain uses TRBV7-9 with TRBJ1-1; perhaps TRBD1 as D (5 bases). The CDR3 loop spans 13 amino acids. The V end lost 4 bases, the J end lost 11 bases, and 17 bases lay between the germline ends. CDR1 is SEHNR and CDR2 is FQNEAQ in the germline V gene (reference sequence).

This clonotype was found a few times. The V gene is TRBV12-3 or TRBV12-4, the J gene TRBJ2-2; 8 bases fit TRBD2. The CDR3 extends over 14 amino acids. With 10 bases clipped from V and 4 bases from J, the junction kept 8 bases outside the gene matches. The CDR3 loop is CATGLGGGTGELFF. The CDR3 region has the DNA TGTGCCACCGGTCTCGGGGGGGGCACCGGGGAGCTGTTTTTT.

This rearrangement joins TRBV4-1 to TRBJ2-7; 7 bases match TRBD1. V was pared by 1 base and J by 0 bases, with 3 bases of the junction left unmatched. This CDR3 spans 15 amino acids. The V gene's germline CDR1 is MGHRA and CDR2 YSYEKL. Here the CDR3 DNA reads TGCGCCAGCAGCCAAGGGGGACAGAGCTCCTACGAGCAGTACTTC. It specifies CASSQGGQSSYEQYF.

This clonotype was seen at least ten times. The rearrangement joins TRBV27 to TRBJ1-1; no clear D. CDR3 length equals 14 residues. V gave up 1 base and J gave up 2 bases, with 8 bases separating them. Germline CDR1 reads MNHEY; CDR2 reads SMNVEV (reference sequence). CDR3 sequence: CASSLWGDNTEAFF. The CDR3 coding sequence is TGTGCCAGCAGTTTATGGGGAGACAACACTGAAGCTTTCTTT.

This clonotype occurred a few times. V usage is TRBV14 and J usage is TRBJ2-5; no clear D gene. The V and J ends lost 0 bases and 7 bases respectively, with 3 bases between them. The CDR3 consists of 11 residues. Germline V lookup: CDR1 SGHDN, CDR2 FVKESK. The CDR3 DNA sequence: TGTGCCAGCAGCCAAGACGGGACCCAGTACTTC. This sequence encodes CASSQDGTQYF.

This clonotype was found many times. As DNA, the CDR3 is TGTGCCAGCCCCATGGGCCCGGCGGCAGATACGCAGTATTTT. Encoded protein: CASPMGPAADTQYF. This rearrangement joins TRBV6-1 to TRBJ2-3, with D uncertain. The V end was cut by 8 bases, the J end by 4 bases, with 16 bases between. The CDR3 runs to 14 residues. Germline V lookup: CDR1 MNHNS, CDR2 SASEGT.

This clonotype was detected ten times or more. The chain couples TRBV28 to TRBJ1-5; D ambiguous. The CDR3 length is 16 residues. Trimming left V 5 bases short and J 0 bases short, with 14 bases between. The V gene's germline CDR1 is MDHEN and CDR2 SYDVKM. The CDR3 coding sequence is TGTGCCAGCAGTCGTCCCCTGTCGAATAGCAATCAGCCCCAGCATTTT. This codes for CASSRPLSNSNQPQHF.